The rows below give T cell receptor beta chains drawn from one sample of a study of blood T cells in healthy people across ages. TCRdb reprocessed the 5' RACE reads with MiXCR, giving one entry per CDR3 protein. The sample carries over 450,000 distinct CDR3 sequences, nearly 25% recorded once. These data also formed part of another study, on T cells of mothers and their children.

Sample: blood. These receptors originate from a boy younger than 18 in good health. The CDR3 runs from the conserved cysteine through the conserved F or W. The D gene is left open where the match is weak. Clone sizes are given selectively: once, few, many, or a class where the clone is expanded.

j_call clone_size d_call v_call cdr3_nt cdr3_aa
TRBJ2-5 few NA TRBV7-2 TGTGCCAGCAGCCCACGGGTCCCGACTGCGACCCAGTACTTC CASSPRVPTATQYF
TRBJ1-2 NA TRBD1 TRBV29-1 TGCAGCGTTGAAGACAGGGGGCATGGCTACACCTTC CSVEDRGHGYTF
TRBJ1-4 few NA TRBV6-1 TGTGCCAGCAGTGAGCAAGGGGGGGGCGAAAAACTGTTTTTT CASSEQGGGEKLFF
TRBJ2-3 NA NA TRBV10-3 TGTGCCACGAGCGGGAGCACAGATACGCAGTATTTT CATSGSTDTQYF
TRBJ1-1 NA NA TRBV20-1 TGCAGTGCTAGAGCCAAAGGACATCCGTACACTGAAGCTTTCTTT CSARAKGHPYTEAFF
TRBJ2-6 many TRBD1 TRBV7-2 TGTGCCAGCAGCTTGGGCGTAGGGACAGGGTGGTCTGGGGCCAACGTCCTGACTTTC CASSLGVGTGWSGANVLTF
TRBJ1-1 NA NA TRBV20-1 TGCAGTGCTAGAGGCACAGGGACTGAAGCTTTCTTT CSARGTGTEAFF
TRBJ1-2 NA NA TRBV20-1 TGCAGTGCTAGGGGGGCATGGAATGGCTACACCTTC CSARGAWNGYTF
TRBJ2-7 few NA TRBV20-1 TGCAGTGCTAGTAGGGTTCCCTACGAGCAGTACTTC CSASRVPYEQYF
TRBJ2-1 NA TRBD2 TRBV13 TGTGCCAGCAGCCTGGTAGGTAGCGGGACGTTTAGCTCCTACAATGAGCAGTTCTTC CASSLVGSGTFSSYNEQFF
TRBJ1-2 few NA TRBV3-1 TGTGCCAGCAGCCAAGGAGGGACGCAGGTGTATGGCTACACCTTC CASSQGGTQVYGYTF
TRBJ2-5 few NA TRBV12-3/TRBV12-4 TGTGCCAGCAGAGAGGGACGGTTCGAGTTCTTC CASREGRFEFF
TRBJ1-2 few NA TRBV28 TGTGCCAGCAGTGCCGGGGATTCCTATGGCTACACCTTC CASSAGDSYGYTF
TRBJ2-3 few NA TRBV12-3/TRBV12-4 TGTGCCAGCAGGGGGGGCGCAGGAGATACGCAGTATTTT CASRGGAGDTQYF
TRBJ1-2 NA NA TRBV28 TGTGCCAGCAGTCTCACAGGGAACTATGACTACACCTTC CASSLTGNYDYTF
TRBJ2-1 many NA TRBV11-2 TGTGCCAGCAGTCTAGGGATCAATGAGCAGTTCTTC CASSLGINEQFF
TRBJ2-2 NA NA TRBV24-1 TGTGCCACCAAGGACAGAGACAACACCGGGGAGCTGTTTTTT CATKDRDNTGELFF
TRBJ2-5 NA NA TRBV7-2 TGTGCCAGCAGCTCTAGTAAAGCGGGCGTGGAGACCCAGTACTTC CASSSSKAGVETQYF
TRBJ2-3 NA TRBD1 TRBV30 TGTGCCTGGAGTACGGGACAGGGCACAGATACGCAGTATTTT CAWSTGQGTDTQYF
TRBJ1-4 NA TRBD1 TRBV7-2 TGTGCCAGCAGCTTCAGTCGGACAGGTGCTTATGAAAAACTGTTTTTT CASSFSRTGAYEKLFF
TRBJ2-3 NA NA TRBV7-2 TGTGCCAGCAGCTTAGCGTTTGTAGATACGCAGTATTTT CASSLAFVDTQYF
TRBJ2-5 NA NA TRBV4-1 TGCACCAGCAGCCGACAACCTAGCGACAAAGAGACCCAGTACTTC CTSSRQPSDKETQYF
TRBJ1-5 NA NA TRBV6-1 TGTGCCAGCATTCGGGAGAGCAATCAGCCCCAGCATTTT CASIRESNQPQHF
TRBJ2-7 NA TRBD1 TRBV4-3 TGCGCCAGCAGCCAAATGACTCCCGGGACAGGGGACGAGCAGTACTTC CASSQMTPGTGDEQYF
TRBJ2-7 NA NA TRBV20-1 TGCAGTGCTAGTGGTCGAGGGGGGACTTTTGACTCCTACGAGCAGTACTTC CSASGRGGTFDSYEQYF
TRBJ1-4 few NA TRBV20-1 TGCAGTGCTGGAGATTTGGTCAGGGAAGGCGAAAAACTGTTTTTT CSAGDLVREGEKLFF
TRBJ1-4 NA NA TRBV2 TGTGCCAGCACTAACCGGGAGAATGAAAAACTGTTTTTT CASTNRENEKLFF
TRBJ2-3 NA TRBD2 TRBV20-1 TGCAGTGCAAGGACTAGCGGGGGGGCGAGGGATACGCAGTATTTT CSARTSGGARDTQYF
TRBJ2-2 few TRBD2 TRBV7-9 TGTGCCAGCAGCTTGACTAGCGGGGGGGCGCAGACCGGGGAGCTGTTTTTT CASSLTSGGAQTGELFF
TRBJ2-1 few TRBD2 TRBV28 TGTGCCAGCAGTTTAGAGACTAGCGGGAGTGTGGGTAATGAGCAGTTCTTC CASSLETSGSVGNEQFF